Listed here are 18 T cell receptor beta chains from one sample, sequenced in a study of blood T cell repertoires in COVID-19. Profiling relied on immunoSEQ multiplex PCR, and the TCRdb table lists in-frame clones only, not all of them. The sample includes tens of thousands of clones, more than 80% seen only once; the top ten take around 8.3%. The sequenced sample was peripheral blood. Receptor source: a human donor with active COVID-19. The donor label of this sample is uncertain.

This sequence joins TRBV6-2 or TRBV6-3 and TRBJ2-4, with 10 bases identical to TRBD2. Per the germline V gene, CDR1 is MNHEY and CDR2 is SVGEGT. This CDR3 is built from 18 residues. V lost 5 bases, J lost 6 bases, and 16 bases stayed unmatched. The DNA of the CDR3 is TGTGCCAGCAGTACCCCAGGAAGTTTAGCGGGGGGTGGAAACATTCAGTACTTC. It yields the protein CASSTPGSLAGGGNIQYF.

This chain links TRBV7-9 with TRBJ1-2, with 7 positions matching TRBD1. J was trimmed by 3 bases and V by 0 bases; bases with no gene match: 10. CDR1 is SEHNR, CDR2 FQNEAQ, per germline (reference sequence). CDR3 length: 17 amino acids. CDR3 region: CASSLAEVTGSHYGYTF. CDR3 bases: TGTGCCAGCAGCTTAGCGGAAGTGACAGGGAGTCACTATGGCTACACCTTC. The whole variable domain, filled in from reference TRBV7-9 and TRBJ1-2, reads DTGVSQNPRHKITKRGQNVTFRCDPISEHNRLYWYRQTLGQGPEFLTYFQNEAQLEKSRLLSDRFSAERPKGSFSTLEIQRTEQGDSAMYLCASSLAEVTGSHYGYTFGSGTRLTVV.

The gene calls are TRBV6-2 or TRBV6-3 and TRBJ1-5; 10 positions match TRBD1. Germline V gene sequence: CDR1 MNHEY, CDR2 SVGEGT. The CDR3 loop spans 17 amino acids. J gave up 7 bases and V 4 bases, and 13 bases lay outside the gene matches. In DNA, the CDR3 is TGTGCCAGCAGTTCCGCTAAGGGACAGGGGAGGAACCAGCCCCAGCATTTT. Its translation: CASSSAKGQGRNQPQHF.

This clone turned up a few times. The V gene is TRBV4-2, the J gene TRBJ2-7, with 10 bases matching TRBD1. J gave up 3 bases and V 2 bases, and 4 bases lay outside the gene matches. The CDR3 has 15 amino acids. Germline lookup yields CDR1 LGHNA and CDR2 YNFKEQ. The CDR3 sequence is CASSQLGQGNYEQYF. The CDR3 DNA sequence: TGTGCCAGCAGCCAACTGGGACAGGGGAACTACGAGCAGTACTTC.

The rearrangement uses TRBV18 and TRBJ2-1, with 7 positions matching TRBD2. This CDR3 is built from 16 residues. Germline assignment: CDR1 KGHSH and CDR2 LQKENI. V shed 3 bases and J 2 bases; nucleotides not matched to a gene: 7. The CDR3 sequence is CASSPVIGRTYNEQFF. The CDR3 DNA follows: TGTGCCAGCTCACCGGTTATCGGGAGGACCTACAATGAGCAGTTCTTC.

V is TRBV13 and J is TRBJ2-2; TRBD1 agrees at 10 bases. Germline V gene data show CDR1 as PRHDT and CDR2 as FYEKMQ (reference sequence). V gave up 4 bases and J gave up 5 bases; unmatched junction bases: 10. CDR3 size: 17 residues. The CDR3 DNA follows: TGTGCCAGCAGCTCAAGCCCGGGACAGGGGAGTACCGGGGAGCTGTTTTTT. Protein sequence: CASSSSPGQGSTGELFF.

The chain couples TRBV11-2 to TRBJ2-3; the match to TRBD2 covers 7 bases. This CDR3 has 17 residues. V gave up 1 base and J gave up 0 bases; unmatched junction bases: 7. CDR1 is SGHAT and CDR2 is FQNNGV in the germline V gene. The CDR3 here is CASSLGASGGSTDTQYF. Written as DNA, the CDR3 is TGTGCCAGCAGCTTAGGGGCTAGCGGAGGAAGCACAGATACGCAGTATTTT.

This chain connects TRBV27 to TRBJ2-1; 12 bases fit TRBD2. The CDR3 contains 18 residues. Trimming at V came to 5 bases and at J to 8 bases, leaving 16 bases not matched to a gene. Germline loops: CDR1 MNHEY, CDR2 SMNVEV (reference sequence). The CDR3 bases are TGTGCCAGCAGTCCTCCGGGACTAGCGGGTTCCCGAGGCGATGAGCAGTTCTTC. Translating gives CASSPPGLAGSRGDEQFF.

The chain joins TRBV9 to TRBJ2-1; D ambiguous. V lost 2 bases, J lost 7 bases, and 10 bases lay in between. The length of the CDR3 is 13 residues. CDR1 and CDR2 from the germline V gene are SGDLS and YYNGEE. CDR3: CASSVSTINEQFF. CDR3 in DNA: TGTGCCAGCAGCGTTTCAACAATTAATGAGCAGTTCTTC.

The chain has TRBV5-6 and TRBJ2-1; tentative D call: TRBD2 (6 bases). The germline gives CDR1 SGHDT, CDR2 YYEEEE. Trimming removed 2 bases from V and 12 bases from J, with 9 bases in between. The CDR3 covers 11 residues. In DNA form, the CDR3 reads TGTGCCAGCAGCTTTGAGGGAGGGCAGTTCTTC. Protein product: CASSFEGGQFF. Based on the CDR3 plus reference TRBV5-6 and TRBJ2-1, the full variable domain is DAGVTQSPTHLIKTRGQQVTLRCSPKSGHDTVSWYQQALGQGPQFIFQYYEEEERQRGNFPDRFSGHQFPNYSSELNVNALLLGDSALYLCASSFEGGQFFGPGTRLTVL.

V is TRBV5-1 and J is TRBJ2-7; maybe TRBD2 (6 bases). V lost 4 bases and J 5 bases, leaving 16 bases between the germline ends. CDR3 length: 14 amino acids. CDR1 is SGHRS and CDR2 is YFSETQ in the germline V gene. The CDR3 reads CASSPGLSSDEQYF. DNA of the CDR3: TGCGCCAGCAGCCCGGGACTCTCCAGCGACGAGCAGTACTTC.

The chain uses TRBV27 and TRBJ1-6; possibly TRBD1 for D (5 bases). Trimming pared 5 bases from V and 0 bases from J, leaving 14 bases between. Germline V CDR1 and CDR2: MNHEY, SMNVEV (reference sequence). This CDR3 is built from 17 residues. The CDR3 reads CASSIQQGSSYNSPLHF. In DNA, the CDR3 is TGTGCCAGCAGTATTCAGCAGGGAAGCTCCTATAATTCACCCCTCCACTTT.

This clone has only a few counts. The chain uses TRBV5-8 and TRBJ1-3; no definite D call. V lost 4 bases and J 0 bases, leaving 11 bases between the germline ends. In germline, CDR1 is SGHTS, CDR2 YDEGEE. The CDR3 contains 15 residues. Written as DNA, the CDR3 is TGTGCCAGCAGCCCCGGGATCCACTCTGGAAACACCATATATTTT. Protein product: CASSPGIHSGNTIYF.

The rearrangement joins TRBV6-6 to TRBJ2-7, with 13 bases fitting TRBD2. There are 15 residues in the CDR3. CDR1 and CDR2 (germline): MNHNY, SVGAGI (reference sequence). The V and J ends lost 6 bases and 3 bases, in that order; junction bases with no gene match: 5. CDR3 region: CASRPGLAGIYEQYF. CDR3 bases: TGTGCCAGCAGGCCGGGACTAGCGGGGATCTACGAGCAGTACTTC.

The V gene is TRBV7-2, the J gene TRBJ2-1, with a tentative D call TRBD1 (5 bases). The CDR3 consists of 15 residues. Between the trimmed V and J ends, which lost 0 bases and 2 bases, there was a span of 8 bases. Germline V lookup: CDR1 SGHTA, CDR2 FQGNSA. The CDR3 DNA reads TGTGCCAGCAGCTTAGCGCCCAGGGCCTACAATGAGCAGTTCTTC. Protein product: CASSLAPRAYNEQFF.

This clone came up once. The chain links TRBV7-2 to TRBJ1-2, with TRBD1 as a possible D gene (5 bases). Trimming stripped 7 bases from V and 0 bases from J, with 9 bases between. Germline V gene data show CDR1 as SGHTA and CDR2 as FQGNSA. CDR3 length: 13 residues. Here the CDR3 reads CASTPGANYGYTF. CDR3 nucleotide sequence: TGTGCCAGCACTCCGGGGGCTAACTATGGCTACACCTTC. The full variable domain, completed using reference TRBV7-2 and TRBJ1-2, is GAGVSQSPSNKVTEKGKDVELRCDPISGHTALYWYRQSLGQGLEFLIYFQGNSAPDKSGLPSDRFSAERTGGSVSTLTIQRTQQEDSAVYLCASTPGANYGYTFGSGTRLTVV.

J is TRBJ2-6 and V is TRBV9; D perhaps matches TRBD1 (6 bases). Germline CDR1 and CDR2: SGDLS and YYNGEE. CDR3 size: 17 residues. V was cut by 5 bases and J by 0 bases, with 15 bases left in between. CDR3 region: CASSPTGTHSGANVLTF. The CDR3 region has the DNA TGTGCCAGCAGTCCCACCGGGACACACTCTGGGGCCAACGTCCTGACTTTC.

This chain connects TRBV27 to TRBJ1-4, with 8 positions matching TRBD1. The V segment lost 5 bases and the J segment 8 bases; nucleotides outside the gene matches: 10. Germline V gene sequence: CDR1 MNHEY, CDR2 SMNVEV (reference sequence). The CDR3 sequence is 15 residues long. In nucleotides, the CDR3 is TGTGCCAGCAGTCACCGACAGGGGACGGGAGAAAAACTGTTTTTT. It codes for CASSHRQGTGEKLFF.